The present T cell receptor (beta chain) was sequenced within a study of shared clonotypes between healthy human individuals. Measured with immunoSEQ multiplex PCR; TCRdb has only the in-frame clones, and not every one. Here the sample spans about 2.2 million clones, about 94% being singletons. CD45RO-negative CD8 cells positively selected for CCR7 made up the naive population, which excluded terminally differentiated effector memory CD45RA+ cells. The TCR was taken from a man in his late teens or twenties in good health. Some clones in this sample may be carry-over from other donors' samples. The sequenced sample was naive CD8+ T cells from PBMCs.

The CDR3 loop reads CSVEGQGRGGELFF. The CDR3, as DNA: TGCAGCGTTGAAGGGCAGGGGAGGGGCGGGGAGCTGTTTTTT. The chain carries TRBV29-1 and TRBJ2-2; TRBD2 might be the D (7 bases). CDR3 size: 14 residues. CDR1 and CDR2 from the germline V gene are SQVTM and ANQGSEA. Deletions cut 1 base from V and 7 bases from J, with 13 bases between.